This entry lists 3 T cell receptor beta chains sequenced from one sample in a study of blood T cells in healthy people across ages. A second PCR of roughly 6 to 12 cycles used a sample-barcoded 5' primer and a J-beta primer mix. TCRdb ran MiXCR on the 5' RACE reads and lists one entry per CDR3 protein. The table lists 600,000 to 1,000,000 distinct CDR3 sequences, 58% of them singletons. Sequencing input: blood. Receptors originate from a man aged 25-45 years in good health.

The V call is TRBV5-1, the J call TRBJ1-2, with 8 bases lining up with TRBD1. There are 12 residues in the CDR3. In germline, CDR1 is SGHRS, CDR2 YFSETQ. V lost 6 bases to trimming and J lost 4 bases; unmatched junction nucleotides: 2. The CDR3: CASTGQGYGYTF. The CDR3 bases are TGCGCCAGCACCGGACAGGGCTATGGCTACACCTTC.

The J gene is TRBJ2-7, the V gene TRBV20-1; D call uncertain. The CDR3 spans 11 residues. The germline V and J ends were trimmed by 3 bases and 3 bases, with 6 bases remaining between them. Per the germline V gene, CDR1 is DFQATT and CDR2 is SNEGSKA (reference sequence). CDR3 coding DNA: TGCAGTGCTAGCGAGAACTACGAGCAGTACTTC. This sequence encodes CSASENYEQYF.

This clonotype was counted once. The rearrangement links TRBV3-1 to TRBJ2-4, with TRBD2 matching 9 bases. This CDR3 region has 15 residues. Germline values: CDR1 LGHDT, CDR2 YNNKEL (reference sequence). Trimming at V came to 0 bases and at J to 11 bases, leaving 8 bases not matched to a gene. In DNA form, the CDR3 reads TGTGCCAGCAGCCAAGATCCGAGCGGGGGGTCTGTTCAGTACTTC. Its protein is CASSQDPSGGSVQYF.